A selection of T cell receptor beta chains follows, all from one sample in a study of T cell responses to AZD1222 COVID-19 vaccine. Libraries were prepared by immunoSEQ multiplex PCR; TCRdb keeps only in-frame clonotypes and omits some of them. The profile covers more than 100,000 clones, with 88% appearing a single time and 20% taken by the ten largest. The sample was peripheral blood, taken on day 0 of AZD1222 vaccination. These receptors all come from an adult in good health. Each CDR3 is given with its conserved first and last residue. A D gene is named only where the DNA matches it firmly. Part of the rows lack a size; the others show once, few, many or a class for expanded clones.

J gene,D gene,V gene,clone size,CDR3 protein,CDR3 DNA
TRBJ2-7,-,TRBV7-8,-,CASSLVGLYEQYF,TGTGCCAGCAGCTTAGTAGGGCTCTACGAGCAGTACTTC
TRBJ1-5,-,TRBV4-1,-,CASSKAGADQPQHF,TGCGCCAGCAGCAAAGCGGGGGCCGATCAGCCCCAGCATTTT
TRBJ2-5,-,TRBV18,-,CASSPGWGKKYQETQYF,TGTGCCAGCTCACCGGGGTGGGGGAAAAAGTACCAAGAGACCCAGTACTTC
TRBJ2-1,TRBD2,TRBV3-1/TRBV3-2,-,CASSQAAGVDNEQFF,TGTGCCAGCAGCCAAGCTGCGGGAGTCGACAATGAGCAGTTCTTC
TRBJ1-2,-,TRBV7-6,-,CASSFNGEYGYTF,TGTGCCAGCAGCTTCAATGGGGAGTATGGCTACACCTTC
TRBJ2-1,TRBD1,TRBV6-4,few,CASSDGTGGNEQFF,TGTGCCAGCAGTGACGGGACAGGGGGCAATGAGCAGTTCTTC
TRBJ1-1,-,TRBV19,-,CASSIWGQNTEAFF,TGTGCCAGTAGTATCTGGGGGCAGAACACTGAAGCTTTCTTT
TRBJ2-3,-,TRBV27,-,CASSPGDVPSTDTQYF,TGTGCCAGCAGTCCCGGGGACGTACCTAGCACAGATACGCAGTATTTT
TRBJ2-5,-,TRBV28,-,CASLGGDIQTQYF,TGTGCCAGCCTGGGGGGGGACATCCAGACCCAGTACTTC
TRBJ2-7,-,TRBV11-1,-,CASSLELGTNEQYF,TGTGCCAGCAGCTTAGAACTCGGGACAAATGAGCAGTACTTC
TRBJ1-4,TRBD1,TRBV7-2,-,CASSLQTGVNEKLFF,TGTGCCAGCAGCCTCCAGACAGGGGTTAATGAAAAACTGTTTTTT
TRBJ2-2,TRBD2,TRBV5-5,few,CASSLEWGGRLFF,TGTGCCAGCAGCTTGGAATGGGGCGGGAGGCTGTTTTTT
TRBJ2-5,TRBD2,TRBV30,-,CAWSTRLATETQYF,TGTGCCTGGAGTACCCGACTAGCTACGGAGACCCAGTACTTC
TRBJ1-5,-,TRBV30,-,CAWSATALNQPQHF,TGTGCCTGGAGTGCGACAGCTCTGAATCAGCCCCAGCATTTT
TRBJ2-1,TRBD2,TRBV14,few,CASSRRIAGVRWNEQFF,TGTGCCAGCAGCCGCCGAATAGCGGGAGTACGTTGGAATGAGCAGTTCTTC
TRBJ1-5,-,TRBV25-1,-,CASSAAGPKNQPQHF,TGTGCCAGCAGTGCCGCGGGACCGAAAAATCAGCCCCAGCATTTT
TRBJ2-3,TRBD2,TRBV6-2/TRBV6-3,-,CASSLISGGAGTDTQYF,TGTGCCAGCAGTTTAATCAGCGGGGGGGCAGGAACAGATACGCAGTATTTT
TRBJ1-2,-,TRBV4-1,-,CASNPGVDYGYTF,TGCGCCAGCAACCCAGGGGTCGACTATGGCTACACCTTC
TRBJ1-2,TRBD1,TRBV7-9,-,CASTITGTGGGYTF,TGTGCCAGCACCATTACCGGGACAGGTGGTGGCTACACCTTC
TRBJ2-7,TRBD2,TRBV29-1,once,CSVEELRLAGGTYEQYF,TGCAGCGTTGAAGAGCTTCGACTAGCGGGGGGAACCTACGAGCAGTACTTC
TRBJ2-5,TRBD1,TRBV28,-,CASSRGGQGGETQYF,TGTGCCAGCAGTCGGGGTGGACAGGGGGGAGAGACCCAGTACTTC
TRBJ1-4,-,TRBV6-5,-,CASRSPGTDEKLFF,TGTGCCAGCAGAAGCCCGGGGACGGATGAAAAACTGTTTTTT
TRBJ1-1,-,TRBV24-1,-,CATSDYRNTEAFF,TGTGCCACCAGTGATTATCGGAACACTGAAGCTTTCTTT
TRBJ1-2,TRBD1,TRBV4-1,-,CASSQGQQGTYGYTF,TGCGCCAGCAGCCAAGGCCAACAGGGGACCTATGGCTACACCTTC
TRBJ2-1,TRBD2,TRBV3-1/TRBV3-2,-,CASSPWGGRSYNEQFF,TGTGCCAGCAGCCCGTGGGGCGGGAGATCCTACAATGAGCAGTTCTTC
TRBJ2-1,-,TRBV7-2,-,CASSTFTGYEQFF,TGTGCCAGCAGCACCTTCACAGGGTATGAGCAGTTCTTC
TRBJ1-4,TRBD1,TRBV5-1,-,CASSKGQAGVAVFF,TGCGCCAGCAGCAAAGGACAGGCCGGTGTCGCTGTGTTTTTT
TRBJ2-3,TRBD2,TRBV11-3,-,CASSTRAGDTDTQYF,TGTGCCAGCAGCACCCGCGCGGGGGACACAGATACGCAGTATTTT
TRBJ2-2,-,TRBV12-3/TRBV12-4,-,CASSKQGRELFF,TGTGCCAGCAGTAAACAGGGCCGGGAGCTGTTTTTT
TRBJ1-2,-,TRBV27,-,CASSPYSNYGYTF,TGTGCCAGCAGTCCCTACTCTAACTATGGCTACACCTTC
TRBJ2-7,TRBD1,TRBV6-1,-,CASREGQGATYEQYF,TGTGCCAGCAGAGAAGGACAGGGGGCAACCTACGAGCAGTACTTC